This is a list of T cell receptor beta chains from one sample in a study of shared clonotypes between healthy human individuals. Clones were sequenced by immunoSEQ multiplex PCR, and TCRdb holds only the in-frame ones, with some missing. Here the sample spans about 2.4 million clones, more than 85% being singletons. The specimen sequenced was naive CD4+ T cells from PBMCs. The receptors derive from a young man in good health. Some clones in this sample may be carry-over from other donors' samples. Both conserved end residues are part of each CDR3. D genes are given only for firm matches. Rows give clone size only sometimes, using once, few, many, or a class for an expanded clone.

TRBV28,TRBJ2-5,14,.,.,TGTGCCAGCAGTGACTATAGGGGGCAAGAGACCCAGTACTTC,CASSDYRGQETQYF
TRBV9,TRBJ1-2,12,.,.,TGTGCCAGCTCCCGGGACCGCTATGGCTACACCTTC,CASSRDRYGYTF
TRBV9,TRBJ2-3,18,TRBD2,.,TGTGCCAGCAGCGTAGGTGCGGGAGGGCGACTTAGCACAGATACGCAGTATTTT,CASSVGAGGRLSTDTQYF
TRBV30,TRBJ2-5,15,TRBD2,.,TGTGCCTGGAGTACGGGACTAGCAGAACAAGAGACCCAGTACTTC,CAWSTGLAEQETQYF
TRBV18,TRBJ1-2,13,.,.,TGTGCCAGCTCACCGGGCGGATACTATGGCTACACCTTC,CASSPGGYYGYTF
TRBV6-5,TRBJ1-4,15,TRBD1,.,TGTGCCAGCAGTTCCGCTACAGGGGGCGGTGAAAAACTGTTTTTT,CASSSATGGGEKLFF
TRBV27,TRBJ2-1,15,TRBD1,.,TGTGCCAGCAGCTTTTATCGGGACAGGGCTAATGAGCAGTTCTTC,CASSFYRDRANEQFF
TRBV5-1,TRBJ2-7,17,.,.,TGCGCCAGCAGCCGCGCGATGACAGCAGATGACGGTGGCGAGCAGTACTTC,CASSRAMTADDGGEQYF
TRBV5-1,TRBJ1-1,17,TRBD1,.,TGCGCCAGCAGCCCCCAACCCTGGGGACAGGGTGGTACTGAAGCTTTCTTT,CASSPQPWGQGGTEAFF
TRBV2,TRBJ2-7,13,.,.,TGTGCCAGCAGTGGCGGTAACTCCTACGAGCAGTACTTC,CASSGGNSYEQYF
TRBV5-4,TRBJ2-7,14,.,once,TGTGCCAGCAGCTTGTGGCAGGGCGAAAACGAGCAGTACTTC,CASSLWQGENEQYF
TRBV6-5,TRBJ2-7,14,TRBD2,.,TGTGCCAGCAGTTACGGGGCGGGAGAGGACGAGCAGTACTTC,CASSYGAGEDEQYF
TRBV4-1,TRBJ2-5,17,.,.,TGCGCCAGCAGCCAAAGAATGAGGGACCCTCCCCAAGAGACCCAGTACTTC,CASSQRMRDPPQETQYF
TRBV30,TRBJ1-2,16,TRBD1,once,TGTGCCTGGAGCACCCGAGGGACAGCAGCTAACTATGGCTACACCTTC,CAWSTRGTAANYGYTF
TRBV10-1,TRBJ2-2,13,.,.,TGCGCCAGCAGTGCAGAGGACGCCGGGGAGCTGTTTTTT,CASSAEDAGELFF
TRBV18,TRBJ1-2,16,.,.,TGTGCCAGCTCACCAACCACCCCAGGGGCTAGTTATGGCTACACCTTC,CASSPTTPGASYGYTF
TRBV13,TRBJ2-3,15,TRBD2,.,TGTGCCAGCAGCCTCCAAGCGGGAGGCACAGATACGCAGTATTTT,CASSLQAGGTDTQYF